Below, 5 T cell receptor beta chains from the same sample are listed, as sequenced in a study of T cell responses to AZD1222 COVID-19 vaccine. The method was immunoSEQ multiplex PCR; TCRdb's version includes in-frame clones alone and lacks a portion of them. The sample has some 92,000 clones, 85% to 90% seen once. Sequences were derived from peripheral blood, sampled on day 0 of AZD1222 vaccination. Every receptor here comes from an adult in good health.

This chain joins TRBV7-2 and TRBJ2-7, with a possible D match to TRBD2 (5 bases). The V end was cut by 5 bases, the J end by 0 bases, with 14 bases between. Per the germline V gene, CDR1 is SGHTA and CDR2 is FQGNSA. The CDR3 is 15 amino acids. This CDR3 reads CASSRNSVSSYEQYF. CDR3 DNA sequence: TGTGCCAGCAGCCGTAATAGCGTCAGCTCCTACGAGCAGTACTTC. Complete variable domain (other parts from reference TRBV7-2 and TRBJ2-7): GAGVSQSPSNKVTEKGKDVELRCDPISGHTALYWYRQSLGQGLEFLIYFQGNSAPDKSGLPSDRFSAERTGGSVSTLTIQRTQQEDSAVYLCASSRNSVSSYEQYFGPGTRLTVT.

The chain is built from TRBV6-2 or TRBV6-3 and TRBJ1-1; D is uncertain. The CDR3 runs to 13 residues. In germline, CDR1 is MNHEY, CDR2 SVGEGT. The V end was cut by 5 bases, the J end by 3 bases, with 10 bases between. The CDR3: CASSRSGDTEAFF. In DNA, the CDR3 is TGTGCCAGCAGTAGGAGCGGGGACACTGAAGCTTTCTTT.

The V call is TRBV30, the J call TRBJ1-5, with a possible D match to TRBD1 (6 bases). CDR3 length: 15 residues. V gave up 4 bases and J gave up 3 bases, with 16 bases separating them. Germline CDR1 and CDR2: GTSNPN and SVGIG (reference sequence). CDR3: CAWNAGDGDNQPQHF. DNA for the CDR3: TGTGCCTGGAACGCAGGGGACGGGGACAATCAGCCCCAGCATTTT.

The rearrangement links TRBV11-2 to TRBJ1-4, with a weak D call TRBD1 (5 bases). This CDR3 has 15 amino acids. Germline CDR1 and CDR2: SGHAT and FQNNGV. V dropped 3 bases and J dropped 0 bases, with 8 bases sitting between them. Written as DNA, the CDR3 is TGTGCCAGCAGCTTCTCGACAGCAACTAATGAAAAACTGTTTTTT. This sequence encodes CASSFSTATNEKLFF.

The chain is built from TRBV18 and TRBJ1-2; D is unclear. With 4 bases removed from V and 6 bases from J, the gap between germline ends came to 12 bases. Per the germline V gene, CDR1 is KGHSH and CDR2 is LQKENI. The CDR3 length is 13 residues. The DNA for the CDR3 is TGTGCCAGCTCACTTCTAGTGACGGATGGCTACACCTTC. Protein sequence: CASSLLVTDGYTF.